The rows below give T cell receptor beta chains drawn from one sample of a study of T cells in Graves' hyperthyroidism and ophthalmopathy. TCRdb reprocessed the multiplex PCR reads with MiXCR, giving one entry per CDR3 protein. The sample holds about 570,000 distinct CDR3 sequences, roughly 50% seen once. The sequenced material came from peripheral blood or thyroid tissue (not recorded which). The origin of the receptors is an adult woman with Graves' disease, either hyperthyroidism or ophthalmopathy (not recorded which). CDR3s include the opening cysteine and the closing phenylalanine or tryptophan. The D gene is left open where the match is weak. The listing skips clone size in some rows; elsewhere it reads once, few, many or a size class.

d_gene: TRBD2; abundance: -; j_gene: TRBJ2-7; v_gene: TRBV5-1; CDR3nt: TGCGCCAGCAGCTTCACCCTACTGGGGACTATTCCCTACGAGCAGTACTTC; CDR3aa: CASSFTLLGTIPYEQYF
d_gene: -; abundance: many; j_gene: TRBJ2-2; v_gene: TRBV12-3/TRBV12-4; CDR3nt: TGTGCCAGCAGTTCCCCCGGTGTGCTGTTTTTT; CDR3aa: CASSSPGVLFF
d_gene: TRBD1; abundance: many; j_gene: TRBJ2-7; v_gene: TRBV5-5; CDR3nt: TGTGCCAGCAGTTTGTGGACAGGGACCGAGCAGTACTTC; CDR3aa: CASSLWTGTEQYF
d_gene: TRBD1; abundance: -; j_gene: TRBJ1-1; v_gene: TRBV20-1; CDR3nt: TGCAGTGCTAGAACAGGGGGCCGGGGCACTGAAGCTTTCTTT; CDR3aa: CSARTGGRGTEAFF
d_gene: -; abundance: -; j_gene: TRBJ2-2; v_gene: TRBV7-9; CDR3nt: TGTGCCAGCAGCTTTGGGACCTTGAACACTGGGGAGCTGTTTTTT; CDR3aa: CASSFGTLNTGELFF
d_gene: -; abundance: -; j_gene: TRBJ1-6; v_gene: TRBV3-1; CDR3nt: TGTGCCAGCAGCCTCATGTCGCGGGGTTCACCCCTCCACTTT; CDR3aa: CASSLMSRGSPLHF
d_gene: -; abundance: -; j_gene: TRBJ1-2; v_gene: TRBV5-4; CDR3nt: TGTGCCAGCAGCTTGCCAGCCGGGGGCTACGACTACACCTTC; CDR3aa: CASSLPAGGYDYTF
d_gene: -; abundance: -; j_gene: TRBJ1-2; v_gene: TRBV29-1; CDR3nt: TGCAGCGTTGATTCGCGCCGAGGGAACTATGGCTACACCTTC; CDR3aa: CSVDSRRGNYGYTF
d_gene: -; abundance: -; j_gene: TRBJ2-7; v_gene: TRBV10-3; CDR3nt: TGTGCCATCAGTGGAATCGGGTCTGTCTACGAGCAGTACTTC; CDR3aa: CAISGIGSVYEQYF
d_gene: -; abundance: -; j_gene: TRBJ1-2; v_gene: TRBV20-1; CDR3nt: TGCAGTGCTAGAGATCGGACTAGCGGCTACACCTTC; CDR3aa: CSARDRTSGYTF
d_gene: -; abundance: -; j_gene: TRBJ1-6; v_gene: TRBV7-2; CDR3nt: TGCGCCAGCAGCCAAGATGGAGGTTTTATTTCACCCCTCCACTTT; CDR3aa: CASSQDGGFISPLHF
d_gene: -; abundance: once; j_gene: TRBJ2-4; v_gene: TRBV9; CDR3nt: TGTGCCAGCAGCGTGGATGCCAAAAACATTCAGTACTTC; CDR3aa: CASSVDAKNIQYF
d_gene: TRBD1; abundance: -; j_gene: TRBJ1-2; v_gene: TRBV14; CDR3nt: TGTGCCAGCAGCCGTCAGACAGGGGATCATGGCTACACCTTC; CDR3aa: CASSRQTGDHGYTF
d_gene: -; abundance: -; j_gene: TRBJ1-4; v_gene: TRBV15; CDR3nt: TGCGCCACCAGCAGATCCGCCGGCAGAACTAATGAAAGACTGTTTTTT; CDR3aa: CATSRSAGRTNERLFF
d_gene: -; abundance: many; j_gene: TRBJ2-7; v_gene: TRBV7-9; CDR3nt: TGTGCCAGCAGCTTTGGGACCGCAGTTGAGCAGTACTTC; CDR3aa: CASSFGTAVEQYF
d_gene: -; abundance: many; j_gene: TRBJ1-4; v_gene: TRBV2; CDR3nt: TGTGCCAGCAGTGAAGGGACTACGAATGAAAAACTGTTTTTT; CDR3aa: CASSEGTTNEKLFF
d_gene: -; abundance: -; j_gene: TRBJ2-5; v_gene: TRBV15; CDR3nt: TGTGCCACCAGCAGCTTAGCGGACGGCAGGGGCAACTTC; CDR3aa: CATSSLADGRGNF
d_gene: TRBD1; abundance: -; j_gene: TRBJ2-5; v_gene: TRBV7-2; CDR3nt: TGTGCCAGCGGCAAGACAGGGTTGGGGTTGGAGACCCAGTACTTC; CDR3aa: CASGKTGLGLETQYF
d_gene: -; abundance: many; j_gene: TRBJ2-7; v_gene: TRBV5-1; CDR3nt: TGCGCCAGCAGCTGGGGACCCAACGAGTACGAGCAGTACTTC; CDR3aa: CASSWGPNEYEQYF
d_gene: -; abundance: many; j_gene: TRBJ1-1; v_gene: TRBV19; CDR3nt: TGTGCCAGTAGCCCGGACAGACTGAACACTGAAGCTTTCTTT; CDR3aa: CASSPDRLNTEAFF
d_gene: -; abundance: -; j_gene: TRBJ2-6; v_gene: TRBV29-1; CDR3nt: TGCAGCGTCGACGGTGGGGCTGGGGCCAACGTCCTGACTTTC; CDR3aa: CSVDGGAGANVLTF
d_gene: TRBD1; abundance: -; j_gene: TRBJ1-6; v_gene: TRBV20-1; CDR3nt: TGCAGTGCACCGGGACAGGGGGGTTCACCCCTCCACTTT; CDR3aa: CSAPGQGGSPLHF
d_gene: -; abundance: many; j_gene: TRBJ1-5; v_gene: TRBV4-2; CDR3nt: TGTGCCAGCAGCCTAGATAATCGAGGGCAGCCCCAGCATTTT; CDR3aa: CASSLDNRGQPQHF
d_gene: -; abundance: -; j_gene: TRBJ1-2; v_gene: TRBV2; CDR3nt: TGTGCCAGCAGGGCAAGTAGGAGCTATGGTTACACCTTC; CDR3aa: CASRASRSYGYTF
d_gene: TRBD2; abundance: -; j_gene: TRBJ2-7; v_gene: TRBV6-1; CDR3nt: TGTGCCAGCAGTGAATTAGTGGGAGGGCCGATCGAGCAGTACTTC; CDR3aa: CASSELVGGPIEQYF
d_gene: TRBD1; abundance: -; j_gene: TRBJ1-5; v_gene: TRBV20-1; CDR3nt: TGCAGTGCGGGGCGGGGACAGGGGGGGCCCCAGCATTTT; CDR3aa: CSAGRGQGGPQHF
d_gene: TRBD1; abundance: few; j_gene: TRBJ2-2; v_gene: TRBV3-1; CDR3nt: TGTGCCAGCAGGAGACTGACAGGGGATGGGTCCGGGGAGCTGTTTTTT; CDR3aa: CASRRLTGDGSGELFF
d_gene: -; abundance: many; j_gene: TRBJ2-3; v_gene: TRBV10-3; CDR3nt: -; CDR3aa: CAISSSGDGTDTQYF
d_gene: -; abundance: -; j_gene: TRBJ2-5; v_gene: TRBV7-6; CDR3nt: TGTGCCAGCAGCCCCGGACTTCTAGAGGAGACCCAGTACTTC; CDR3aa: CASSPGLLEETQYF
d_gene: -; abundance: many; j_gene: TRBJ1-1; v_gene: TRBV7-9; CDR3nt: TGTGCCAGCAGACATCCTGGGACCAGGGGCAACACTGAAGCTTTCTTT; CDR3aa: CASRHPGTRGNTEAFF
d_gene: -; abundance: many; j_gene: TRBJ2-5; v_gene: TRBV3-1; CDR3nt: TGTGCCAGCAGCCAACAGGGTAAAGAGACCCAGTACTTC; CDR3aa: CASSQQGKETQYF
d_gene: -; abundance: -; j_gene: TRBJ2-7; v_gene: TRBV4-1; CDR3nt: TGCGCCAGCAGCCAAGTCGACGGGGCCTACGAGCAGTACTTC; CDR3aa: CASSQVDGAYEQYF
d_gene: TRBD1; abundance: -; j_gene: TRBJ1-6; v_gene: TRBV7-9; CDR3nt: TGTGCCGTCGCCGCCCGGGACAGGAATTCACCCCTCCACTTT; CDR3aa: CAVAARDRNSPLHF
d_gene: -; abundance: once; j_gene: TRBJ2-2; v_gene: TRBV7-9; CDR3nt: TGTGCCAGCAGCTTGCGGGACTCGAACGGGGAGCTGTTTTTT; CDR3aa: CASSLRDSNGELFF
d_gene: -; abundance: -; j_gene: TRBJ1-2; v_gene: TRBV28; CDR3nt: TGTGCCAGCAGCTGGTACTGTAACTATGGCTACACCTTC; CDR3aa: CASSWYCNYGYTF
d_gene: -; abundance: many; j_gene: TRBJ1-2; v_gene: TRBV6-6; CDR3nt: TGTGCCAGCAGCTATGGGACACCCAAAGTCGGTGGCTACACCTTC; CDR3aa: CASSYGTPKVGGYTF